Given below is one TCR beta chain in context. This clone was seen a handful of times. The antigen it binds to is not known. Base-call qualities are not available, and no considerably larger clone is one nucleotide away. CDR1 and CDR2, per the germline V gene, are SGHDN and FVKESK. V is cut back by 2 bases and J by 3 bases, with 10 bases in the junction unmatched. Measured from the cysteine to the phenylalanine, the CDR3 is 17 residues long. Only CDR3 DNA remains: 51 bases, in frame from the first base. The data belong to a study of shared clonotypes between healthy human individuals (dated by TCRdb to 2020 to 2022). Describing the broader study: Three men and two women, aged 18 to 49 years, made up the cohort. Each donor's leukapheresis produced roughly between about 0.8 and 8.9 billion PBMCs. To estimate repertoire size and how much clonotype sharing occurs between individuals, the study deeply sequenced the blood TCR repertoires of 4 to 6 healthy adults. Different laboratories and diverse techniques were used to prepare libraries and sequence TCR repertoires, to increase sequencing depth and limit assay-specific biases. For each donor, three plates each were used for CD4 naive and CD4 memory, two plates were used for CD8 naive, and one plate was used for CD8 memory.

TCR CDR3 regions were amplified from genomic DNA by multiplex PCR using the deep immunoSEQ assay. For each cell subset, the extracted genomic DNA was distributed evenly across all wells of several immunoSEQ 96-well plates, and each plate served as one replicate. For sorted subsets, each replicate PCR was loaded with 200 to 250 ng genomic DNA, equivalent to about 33,000 T cell genomes. The purified libraries were quantified using a Qubit 3.0 fluorometer, sized with a Bioanalyzer 2100, and then quantified again using the KAPA Library Quantification kit. Every immunoSEQ 96-well plate was sequenced on a dedicated single-read 150-cycle Illumina NextSeq 550 flow cell. As for how the authors treated the data: Because the immunoSEQ output held only junctional sequences and lacked quality scores, the filtering could not match the filtering applied to full-length reads. Sequences were annotated with PyIR, a Python wrapper for IgBLAST v1.9, using IMGT germline references to assign V/J genes and CDR3. Any read was removed if the V/J assignment was weak (E-value above 1e-6), the CDR3 was missing, or the read contained stop codons, out-of-frame junctions, or ambiguous translated residues. V3J clonotypes were defined as sequences sharing the same inferred V gene, J gene, and CDR3 amino acid sequence. The percentage overlap between two repertoires was calculated by dividing the number of shared unique clonotypes by the size of the smaller repertoire. Repertoire richness was assessed with RTK rarefaction, the Chao1 estimator, and Recon v2.1 estimates of unobserved clonotypes. Generation probabilities were computed with OLGA for all TCRbeta clonotypes obtained by the gDNA method from a few donors. TCRdb re-hosts the immuneACCESS table, in-frame sequences only. Its copies lack some clones; in the studies checked, an unresolved V gene accounts for under half of them, and the cause for the rest is not known. D and trimming were read from the DNA, whereas the V and J calls and clone size are those reported in that table. The sample profile shows roughly 400,000 clones; 90% to 97% of them were found once. The ten largest clones represent around 0.3% of the sample.

Results and caveats for the whole study, not just this receptor: Sampling was restricted to blood, and TCR repertoires in tissues likely differ from the TCR repertoires found in blood. Rarefaction of sorted-subset datasets indicated incomplete sequencing despite the large sequencing depth. When a handful of donors were compared, the shared fraction of clonotypes was 5% to 6.5% for naive CD4, around 4% for naive CD8, 2.3% for memory CD4, and about 0.36% for memory CD8. Based on pairwise subsampling, the degree of clonotype sharing among donors was expected to be affected by sequencing depth. Clonotypes shared by all four sorted-subset donors showed higher generation probabilities than non-shared clonotypes. Larger estimated clonotype richness was generally found for naive subsets than for memory subsets. The genetic and exposure-history diversity represented was limited by the small number of donors.

Healthy HIV-negative adults with no recently reported acute infections or vaccinations were included as donors. Only Caucasian adults living in Nashville, Tennessee, USA were represented among the donors. CD8 memory samples were composed of magnetically selected CD45RO+ cells combined with CCR7-negative CD45RA+ effector memory (TemRA) cells. After blood collection by leukapheresis, PBMCs were isolated using Ficoll-Histopaque density gradient centrifugation and then cryopreserved in the vapor phase of liquid nitrogen. Purity and quantity of every magnetically sorted T cell population were checked by analytical flow cytometry. Genomic DNA was isolated from every sorted fraction and measured by UV absorbance on a Nanodrop 2000c.

Rearrangement joined TRBV14 to TRBJ2-1, and 7 junctional nucleotides match TRBD2. This sequence originates from a man aged 25-45 years in good health. Sequencing was done on a sample of memory CD8+ T cells sorted from blood. The cell subset or site label for this specimen denotes: CD45RO+ cells pooled with CCR7-negative TemRA cells. This receptor has the CDR3 CASSQRLSRTSYNEQFF. The DNA sequence follows: TGTGCCAGCAGCCAACGTCTATCCAGGACTAGCTACAATGAGCAGTTCTTC.